A single sample is the source of the 18 T cell receptor beta chains below, sequenced in a study of T cell repertoires in ileal Crohn's disease. Libraries were prepared by immunoSEQ multiplex PCR; TCRdb keeps only in-frame clonotypes and omits some of them. The sample holds fewer than 2,500 clones, under 95% seen once. The sequenced material came from ileal tissue. These receptor sequences come from an adult with Crohn's disease.

CDR3 amino acids: CASKNRQNSPLHF. CDR3 coding DNA: TGTGCCAGCAAAAACAGACAAAATTCACCCCTCCACTTT. The chain recombines TRBV6-1 with TRBJ1-6; no clear D gene. Germline V lookup: CDR1 MNHNS, CDR2 SASEGT. Trimming removed 7 bases at V and 7 bases at J, with 11 bases between. The CDR3 loop spans 13 amino acids.

The chain links TRBV28 to TRBJ2-5; the match to TRBD2 covers 7 bases. The CDR3 contains 14 residues. CDR1 MDHEN and CDR2 SYDVKM come from the germline V gene. The V segment lost 8 bases and the J segment 5 bases; nucleotides outside the gene matches: 11. The CDR3 DNA follows: TGTGCCAGCCACCAGGGAGGGCGCCCGGAGACCCAGTACTTC. Translated: CASHQGGRPETQYF.

This clone was counted a single time. The chain joins TRBV27 to TRBJ2-2; 8 positions agree with TRBD2. Germline loops: CDR1 MNHEY, CDR2 SMNVEV (reference sequence). The ends lost 6 bases at V and 4 bases at J; junction bases unmatched: 7. The length of the CDR3 is 15 residues. DNA of the CDR3: TGTGCCAGCAGCCGGGCCGGGGGGGTCACCGGGGAGCTGTTTTTT. It codes for CASSRAGGVTGELFF.

The chain links TRBV27 to TRBJ2-5, with D unclear. Trimming shortened V by 6 bases and J by 4 bases, and 6 bases separated the two germline ends. The CDR3 covers 11 residues. Germline V lookup: CDR1 MNHEY, CDR2 SMNVEV (reference sequence). CDR3 region: CASRPGETQYF. The CDR3 nucleotides read TGTGCCAGCAGACCCGGAGAGACCCAGTACTTC.

V gene TRBV5-1 combines with J gene TRBJ2-3; D unresolved. Germline V CDR1 and CDR2: SGHRS, YFSETQ. The ends were cut back, 2 bases at V and 3 bases at J, with 10 bases in the middle. This CDR3 contains 14 residues. The CDR3 DNA follows: TGCGCCAGCAGCTTTTCAGGTGGGACAGATACGCAGTATTTT. This encodes CASSFSGGTDTQYF.

V usage is TRBV5-1 and J usage is TRBJ1-1, with 7 bases matching TRBD1. Germline loops: CDR1 SGHRS, CDR2 YFSETQ. This CDR3 spans 14 amino acids. The J segment lost 1 base and the V segment lost 4 bases, leaving 4 bases of the junction unmatched. The CDR3 sequence: CASSPGQANTEAFF. The CDR3 region has the DNA TGCGCCAGCAGCCCAGGACAGGCGAACACTGAAGCTTTCTTT.

The V gene is TRBV7-2, the J gene TRBJ2-7; 9 positions match TRBD2. This CDR3 region has 14 residues. V lost 4 bases and J lost 4; bases outside the gene matches: 5. From germline, CDR1 is SGHTA and CDR2 FQGNSA. The chain's CDR3 is CASSSQRGAYEQYF. DNA for the CDR3: TGTGCCAGCAGCTCACAGCGGGGGGCTTACGAGCAGTACTTC.

The chain links TRBV27 to TRBJ2-5; perhaps TRBD1 as D (5 bases). With 5 bases removed from V and 5 bases from J, the gap between germline ends came to 15 bases. CDR1 is MNHEY, CDR2 SMNVEV, per germline (reference sequence). The CDR3 is made up of 14 amino acids. CDR3 in amino acids: CASSRIGQRETQYF. The CDR3 DNA sequence: TGTGCCAGCAGTCGAATCGGACAACGGGAGACCCAGTACTTC.

This clone occurred once. The chain employs TRBV28 and TRBJ1-5; TRBD1 aligns across 8 bases. The V and J ends lost 10 bases and 4 bases, in that order; junction bases with no gene match: 6. The CDR3 spans 13 residues. Germline V gene lookup returns CDR1 MDHEN and CDR2 SYDVKM. The CDR3 reads CATETGVNQPQHF. CDR3 sequence (DNA): TGTGCCACCGAGACAGGGGTGAATCAGCCCCAGCATTTT.

The V gene is TRBV30, the J gene TRBJ1-2, with D unresolved. Germline V gene data show CDR1 as GTSNPN and CDR2 as SVGIG (reference sequence). Trimming took off 5 bases at V and 8 bases at J, with 24 bases between the two ends. CDR3 length: 15 residues. CDR3 in amino acids: CAWVRVVLLERGYTF. The CDR3 nucleotides read TGTGCCTGGGTTCGGGTGGTCCTTCTCGAGAGGGGCTACACCTTC.

The chain links TRBV5-1 to TRBJ2-1; TRBD2 matches 9 bases. CDR3 length: 15 amino acids. Per germline, CDR1 SGHRS and CDR2 YFSETQ. Trimming removed 0 bases from V and 4 bases from J; junction bases left unmatched: 2. CDR3 loop: CASSLVAGAYNEQFF. The CDR3 coding sequence is TGCGCCAGCAGCTTGGTAGCGGGGGCTTACAATGAGCAGTTCTTC.

On this clone itself: A junction boundary mismatches the germline segment, possibly from a read error. The V and J genes are TRBV27 and TRBJ2-7, with 9 bases that match TRBD1. The CDR3 is 13 residues long. Germline CDR1 and CDR2: MNHEY and SMNVEV (reference sequence). The CDR3 reads CASRGTGNPTKHF. The CDR3 coding sequence is TGTGCCAGCAGGGGGACAGGGAACCCCACTAAGCACTTC.

The rearrangement uses TRBV9 and TRBJ1-1; D is uncertain. Trimming shortened V by 4 bases and J by 1 base, and 8 bases separated the two germline ends. The CDR3 has 13 residues. Looked up from germline, CDR1 is SGDLS and CDR2 is YYNGEE. CDR3 sequence (DNA): TGTGCCAGCAGCCCCAGTACGAACACTGAAGCTTTCTTT. This gives the protein CASSPSTNTEAFF.

The genes are TRBV5-1 and TRBJ2-7; D is uncertain. Germline V gene data show CDR1 as SGHRS and CDR2 as YFSETQ. Trimming took off 2 bases at V and 0 bases at J, with 6 bases between the two ends. The CDR3 length is 13 residues. The CDR3 nucleotides read TGCGCCAGCAGCTTAACCAGCTCCTACGAGCAGTACTTC. This translates into CASSLTSSYEQYF.

The CDR3, as DNA: TGTGCCAGCAGTGCCGAGCGGGGGGGCCCCTACGAGCAGTACTTC. Protein sequence: CASSAERGGPYEQYF. The chain employs TRBV6-4 and TRBJ2-7; 10 bases align to TRBD2. Trimming cost V 4 bases and J 2 bases; bases outside gene matches: 5. There are 15 residues in the CDR3. Germline CDR1 reads MRHNA; CDR2 reads SNTAGT.

The gene calls are TRBV5-1 and TRBJ2-5; 8 nucleotides agree with TRBD2. CDR1 and CDR2 from the germline V gene are SGHRS and YFSETQ. This CDR3 region has 16 residues. V was clipped by 0 bases and J by 2 bases; unmatched bases: 6. For the CDR3, the DNA is TGCGCCAGCAGCTTGGGAGCGGGGGCCCAACAAGAGACCCAGTACTTC. Protein product: CASSLGAGAQQETQYF.

The rearrangement joins TRBV19 to TRBJ1-1; the match to TRBD1 covers 7 bases. V shed 5 bases, J shed 8 bases, and the junction held 5 bases outside the gene matches. The CDR3 is 12 residues long. Germline V gene lookup returns CDR1 LNHDA and CDR2 SQIVND (reference sequence). The CDR3 bases are TGTGCCAGTAGTCCAATGGACAGGGAAGCTTTCTTT. Amino acid sequence: CASSPMDREAFF. Looking up the rest from reference TRBV19 and TRBJ1-1 gives the full variable domain: DGGITQSPKYLFRKEGQNVTLSCEQNLNHDAMYWYRQDPGQGLRLIYYSQIVNDFQKGDIAEGYSVSREKKESFPLTVTSAQKNPTAFYLCASSPMDREAFFGQGTRLTVV.

V is TRBV9 and J is TRBJ2-7, with 9 positions matching TRBD1. Germline V lookup: CDR1 SGDLS, CDR2 YYNGEE. The CDR3 spans 15 residues. V lost 4 bases and J lost 0; bases outside the gene matches: 5. The chain's CDR3 is CASSKQGAISYEQYF. CDR3 coding DNA: TGTGCCAGCAGCAAACAGGGGGCTATCTCCTACGAGCAGTACTTC.